The rows below give T cell receptor beta chains drawn from one sample of a study of PD-1 blockade in classical Hodgkin lymphoma. The protocol was immunoSEQ multiplex PCR, while the TCRdb copy is restricted to in-frame clones and leaves out a portion. The data contain tens of thousands of clones, around 80% of them singletons. The sequencing used peripheral blood mononuclear cells (PBMCs), collected before the fourth cycle of nivolumab. The receptors come from a human donor with classical Hodgkin lymphoma. CDR3s include the opening cysteine and the closing phenylalanine or tryptophan. The D gene is left open where the match is weak. The size field is filled for only some rows; it gives once, few, many or a size class.

-,-,TRBV30,TRBJ1-2,TGTGCCTGGAGTGTATCACAGGGATTCTATGGCTACACCTTC,CAWSVSQGFYGYTF
few,-,TRBV28,TRBJ1-1,TGTGCCAGCAGTTACACGTGGGGCTCAGCTTTCTTT,CASSYTWGSAFF
few,-,TRBV15,TRBJ2-6,TGTGCCACCAGCAGAGGAGTCATTAGTGTCTCTGGGGCCAACGTCCTGACTTTC,CATSRGVISVSGANVLTF
-,-,TRBV7-2,TRBJ1-2,TGTGCCAGCAGCTTAGATTCCCCCCTCCAGGGAAATGGCTACACCTTC,CASSLDSPLQGNGYTF
-,-,TRBV9,TRBJ1-3,TGTGCCAGCAGCGTAGAGAGAGGGGGAGTTATGTCTGGAAACACCATATATTTT,CASSVERGGVMSGNTIYF
-,-,TRBV6-5,TRBJ1-4,TGTGCCAGCAGTTACGGCCTAAAACTGTTTTTT,CASSYGLKLFF
few,-,TRBV2,TRBJ1-1,TGTGCCAGCAGAGGCCTGTTAGTGCCCATCATTGAAGCTTTCTTT,CASRGLLVPIIEAFF
few,-,TRBV6-5,TRBJ1-3,TGTGCCAGCAGTTACTCCTGGACAAAATCTGGAAACACCATATATTTT,CASSYSWTKSGNTIYF
-,TRBD2,TRBV29-1,TRBJ2-1,TGCAGCGTTGAACGCTGGGCTAGCGGAAACAATGAGCAGTTCTTC,CSVERWASGNNEQFF
once,TRBD2,TRBV29-1,TRBJ2-3,TGCAGCGTTCTAGCGGGGGTAGGCACAGATACGCAGTATTTT,CSVLAGVGTDTQYF
-,-,TRBV7-9,TRBJ1-3,TGTGCCAGCAGGCTTCACAACACCATATATTTT,CASRLHNTIYF
-,TRBD1,TRBV9,TRBJ1-5,TGTGCCAGCAGCGCGACAGGGGACAATCAGCCCCAGCATTTT,CASSATGDNQPQHF
few,TRBD2,TRBV2,TRBJ2-3,TGTGCCAGCAGTTCTAGCGGGGGGGCAGATACGCAGTATTTT,CASSSSGGADTQYF
few,-,TRBV30,TRBJ1-3,TGTGCCTGGAGTCTCAGTTACTCTGGAAACACCATATATTTT,CAWSLSYSGNTIYF
-,TRBD1,TRBV6-6,TRBJ1-2,TGTGCCAGCAGTTACTTCGGGACAGCTAACTATGGCTACACCTTC,CASSYFGTANYGYTF
-,TRBD1,TRBV27,TRBJ2-7,TGTGCCAGTTCTAAACAGGGGGTCGAGCAGTACTTC,CASSKQGVEQYF